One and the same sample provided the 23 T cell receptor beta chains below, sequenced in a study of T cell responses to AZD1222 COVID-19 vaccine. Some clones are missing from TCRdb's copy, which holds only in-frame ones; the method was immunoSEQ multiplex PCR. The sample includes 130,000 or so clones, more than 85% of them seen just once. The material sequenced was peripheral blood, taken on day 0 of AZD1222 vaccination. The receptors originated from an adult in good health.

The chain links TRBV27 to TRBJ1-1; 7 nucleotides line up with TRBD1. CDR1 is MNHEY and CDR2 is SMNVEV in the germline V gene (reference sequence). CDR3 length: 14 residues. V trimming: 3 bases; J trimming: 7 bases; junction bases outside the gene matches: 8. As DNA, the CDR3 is TGTGCCAGCAGTTTGGCACCGGGACAGAGTGAAGCTTTCTTT. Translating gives CASSLAPGQSEAFF.

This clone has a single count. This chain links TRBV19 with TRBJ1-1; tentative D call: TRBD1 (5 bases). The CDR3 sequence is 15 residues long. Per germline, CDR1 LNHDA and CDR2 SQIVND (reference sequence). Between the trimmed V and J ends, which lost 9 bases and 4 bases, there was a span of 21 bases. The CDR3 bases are TGTGCCAGCTCTTCGGTTTTTCCAGGGATCACTGAAGCTTTCTTT. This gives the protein CASSSVFPGITEAFF. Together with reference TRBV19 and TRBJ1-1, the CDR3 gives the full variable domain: DGGITQSPKYLFRKEGQNVTLSCEQNLNHDAMYWYRQDPGQGLRLIYYSQIVNDFQKGDIAEGYSVSREKKESFPLTVTSAQKNPTAFYLCASSSVFPGITEAFFGQGTRLTVV.

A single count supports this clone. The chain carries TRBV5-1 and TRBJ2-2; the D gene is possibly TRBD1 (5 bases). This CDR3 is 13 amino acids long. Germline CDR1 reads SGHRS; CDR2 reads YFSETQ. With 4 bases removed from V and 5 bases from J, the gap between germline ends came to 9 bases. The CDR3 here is CASSPTVTGELFF. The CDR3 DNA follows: TGCGCCAGCAGCCCGACAGTTACCGGGGAGCTGTTTTTT.

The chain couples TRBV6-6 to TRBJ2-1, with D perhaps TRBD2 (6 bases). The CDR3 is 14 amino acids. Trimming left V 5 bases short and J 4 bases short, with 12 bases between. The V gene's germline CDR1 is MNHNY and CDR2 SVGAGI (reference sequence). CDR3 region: CASSQLTRYNEQFF. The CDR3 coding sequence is TGTGCCAGCAGTCAGTTGACTAGATACAATGAGCAGTTCTTC.

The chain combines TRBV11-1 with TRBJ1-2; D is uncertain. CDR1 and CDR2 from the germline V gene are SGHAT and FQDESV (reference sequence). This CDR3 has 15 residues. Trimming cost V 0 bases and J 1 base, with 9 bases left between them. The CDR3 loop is CASSLAPGFNYGYTF. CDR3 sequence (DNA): TGTGCCAGCAGCTTAGCCCCGGGGTTTAACTATGGCTACACCTTC.

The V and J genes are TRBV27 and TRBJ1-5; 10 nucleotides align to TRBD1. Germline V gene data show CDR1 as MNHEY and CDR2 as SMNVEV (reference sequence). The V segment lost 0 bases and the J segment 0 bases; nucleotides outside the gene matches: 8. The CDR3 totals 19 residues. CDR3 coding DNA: TGTGCCAGCAGTTTATCTGCTGGGACAGGGGTCTATAGCAATCAGCCCCAGCATTTT. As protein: CASSLSAGTGVYSNQPQHF.

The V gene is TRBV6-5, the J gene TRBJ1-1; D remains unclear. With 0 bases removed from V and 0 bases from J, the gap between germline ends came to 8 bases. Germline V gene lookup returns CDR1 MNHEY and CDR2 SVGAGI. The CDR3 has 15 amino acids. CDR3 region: CASSYSRRMNTEAFF. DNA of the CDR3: TGTGCCAGCAGTTACTCGCGACGGATGAACACTGAAGCTTTCTTT.

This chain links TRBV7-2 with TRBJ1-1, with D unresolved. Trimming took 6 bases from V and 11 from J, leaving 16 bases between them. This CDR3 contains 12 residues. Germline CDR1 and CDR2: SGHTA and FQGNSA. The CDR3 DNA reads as TGTGCCAGCAGTTCCAGCTTTGGGAGGGCTTTCTTT. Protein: CASSSSFGRAFF.

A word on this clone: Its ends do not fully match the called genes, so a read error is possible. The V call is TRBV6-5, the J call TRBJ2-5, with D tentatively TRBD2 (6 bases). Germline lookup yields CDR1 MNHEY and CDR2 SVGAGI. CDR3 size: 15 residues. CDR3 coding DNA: TGTGCCAGCAGTTACTACCAGGAGGGGCAAGGGACCCAGTACTTC. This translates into CASSYYQEGQGTQYF.

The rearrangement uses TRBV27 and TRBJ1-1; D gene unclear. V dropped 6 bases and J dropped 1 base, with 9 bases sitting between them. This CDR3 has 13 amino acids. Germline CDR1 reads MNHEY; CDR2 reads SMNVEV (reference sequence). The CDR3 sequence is CASSPSANTEAFF. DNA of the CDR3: TGTGCCAGCAGCCCCAGCGCGAACACTGAAGCTTTCTTT.

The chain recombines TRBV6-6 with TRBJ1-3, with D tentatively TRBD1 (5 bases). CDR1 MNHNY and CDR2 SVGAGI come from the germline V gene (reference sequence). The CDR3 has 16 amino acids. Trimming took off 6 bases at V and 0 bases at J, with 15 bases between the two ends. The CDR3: CASRTVTGLSGNTIYF. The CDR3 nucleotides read TGTGCCAGCAGAACCGTCACAGGACTCTCTGGAAACACCATATATTTT.

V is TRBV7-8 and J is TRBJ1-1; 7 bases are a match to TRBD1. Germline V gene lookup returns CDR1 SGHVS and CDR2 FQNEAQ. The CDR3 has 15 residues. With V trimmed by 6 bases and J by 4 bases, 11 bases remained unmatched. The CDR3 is CASSIGGTALTEAFF. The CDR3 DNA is TGTGCCAGCAGTATTGGGGGGACAGCCCTCACTGAAGCTTTCTTT.

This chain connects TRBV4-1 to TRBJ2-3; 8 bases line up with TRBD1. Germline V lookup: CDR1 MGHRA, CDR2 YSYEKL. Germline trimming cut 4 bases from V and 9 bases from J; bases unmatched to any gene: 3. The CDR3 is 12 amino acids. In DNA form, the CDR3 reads TGCGCCAGCAGCCCTGCAGGGGGCACGCAGTATTTT. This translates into CASSPAGGTQYF.

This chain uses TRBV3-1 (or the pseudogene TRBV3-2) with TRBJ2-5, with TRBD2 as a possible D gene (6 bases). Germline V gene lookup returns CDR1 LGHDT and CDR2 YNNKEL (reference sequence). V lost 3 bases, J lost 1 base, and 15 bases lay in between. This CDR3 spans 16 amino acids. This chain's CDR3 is CASSHTAGLPQETQYF. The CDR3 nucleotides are TGTGCCAGCAGCCATACTGCGGGACTCCCCCAAGAGACCCAGTACTTC.

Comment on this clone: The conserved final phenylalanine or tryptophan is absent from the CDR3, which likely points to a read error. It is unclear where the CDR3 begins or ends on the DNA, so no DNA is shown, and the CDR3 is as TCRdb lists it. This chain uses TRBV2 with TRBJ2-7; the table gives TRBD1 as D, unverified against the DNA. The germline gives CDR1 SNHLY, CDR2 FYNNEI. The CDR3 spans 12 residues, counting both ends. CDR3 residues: CASSQIPGQGFL.

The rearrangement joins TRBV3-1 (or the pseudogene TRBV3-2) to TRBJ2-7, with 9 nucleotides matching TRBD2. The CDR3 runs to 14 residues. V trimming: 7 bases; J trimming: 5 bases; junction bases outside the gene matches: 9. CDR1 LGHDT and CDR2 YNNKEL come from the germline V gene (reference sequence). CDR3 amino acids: CASNAGGRADEQYF. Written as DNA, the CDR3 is TGTGCCAGCAATGCAGGCGGGAGGGCCGACGAGCAGTACTTC.

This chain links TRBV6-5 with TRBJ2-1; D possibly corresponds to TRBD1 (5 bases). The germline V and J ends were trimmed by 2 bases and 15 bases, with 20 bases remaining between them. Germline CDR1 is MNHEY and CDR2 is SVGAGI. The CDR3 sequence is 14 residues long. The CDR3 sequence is CASSYPRQRTTPFF. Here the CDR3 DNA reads TGTGCCAGCAGTTACCCCAGACAGCGAACTACTCCGTTCTTC.

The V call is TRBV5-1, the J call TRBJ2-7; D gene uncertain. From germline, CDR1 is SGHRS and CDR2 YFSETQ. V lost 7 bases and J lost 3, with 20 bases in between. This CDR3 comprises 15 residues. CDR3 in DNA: TGCGCCAGCGCCTACCGACCAGGAGTCGACTACGAGCAGTACTTC. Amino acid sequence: CASAYRPGVDYEQYF. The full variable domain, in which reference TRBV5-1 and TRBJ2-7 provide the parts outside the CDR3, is KAGVTQTPRYLIKTRGQQVTLSCSPISGHRSVSWYQQTPGQGLQFLFEYFSETQRNKGNFPGRFSGRQFSNSRSEMNVSTLELGDSALYLCASAYRPGVDYEQYFGPGTRLTVT.

The CDR3 nucleotides are TGTGCCAGCTCACCAGGTCTCTACAATGAGCAGTTCTTC. Translated: CASSPGLYNEQFF. J is TRBJ2-1 and V is TRBV18; D not certain. CDR3 length: 13 residues. V dropped 2 bases and J dropped 3 bases, with 5 bases sitting between them. Germline assignment: CDR1 KGHSH and CDR2 LQKENI. The entire variable domain, with the rest obtained from reference TRBV18 and TRBJ2-1, is as follows: NAGVMQNPRHLVRRRGQEARLRCSPMKGHSHVYWYRQLPEEGLKFMVYLQKENIIDESGMPKERFSAEFPKEGPSILRIQQVVRGDSAAYFCASSPGLYNEQFFGPGTRLTVL.

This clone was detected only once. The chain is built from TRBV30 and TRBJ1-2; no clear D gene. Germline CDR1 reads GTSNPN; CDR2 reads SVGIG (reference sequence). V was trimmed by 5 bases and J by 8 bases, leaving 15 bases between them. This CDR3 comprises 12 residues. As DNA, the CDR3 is TGTGCCTGGGACCGGGCCTCGATGGGCTACACCTTC. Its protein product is CAWDRASMGYTF.

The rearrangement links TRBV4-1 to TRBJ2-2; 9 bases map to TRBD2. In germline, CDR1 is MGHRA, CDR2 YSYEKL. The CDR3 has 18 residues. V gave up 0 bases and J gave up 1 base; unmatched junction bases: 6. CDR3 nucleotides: TGCGCCAGCAGCCAAGATGTGGCGGGGGGGTTGAACACCGGGGAGCTGTTTTTT. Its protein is CASSQDVAGGLNTGELFF.

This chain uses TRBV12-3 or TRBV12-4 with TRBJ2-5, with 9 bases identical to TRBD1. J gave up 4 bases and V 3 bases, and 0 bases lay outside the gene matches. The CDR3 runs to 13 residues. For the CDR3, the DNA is TGTGCCAGCAGTTTGGGACAGGGAGAGACCCAGTACTTC. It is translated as CASSLGQGETQYF.

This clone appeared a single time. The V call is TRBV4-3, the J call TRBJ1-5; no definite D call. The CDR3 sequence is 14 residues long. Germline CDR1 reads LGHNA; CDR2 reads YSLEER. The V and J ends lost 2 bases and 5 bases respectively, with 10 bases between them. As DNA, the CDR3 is TGCGCCAGCAGCCAATTCTATAGGGATCAGCCCCAGCATTTT. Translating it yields CASSQFYRDQPQHF.